The sequence of this TCR beta chain was determined in a study of human thymus T cells. Resected material from corrective heart surgery provided the thymus tissue analysed. The assay was immunoSEQ multiplex PCR, and TCRdb's table has in-frame clones only and misses some. The repertoire holds roughly 130,000 clones, with around 94% as singletons. The CDR3 is made up of 17 amino acids. V was clipped by 4 bases and J by 5 bases; unmatched bases: 14. Germline lookup yields CDR1 MGHRA and CDR2 YSYEKL. The sequence was obtained from a boy in the first two years of life with a congenital heart defect but otherwise immunologically healthy. Sequenced sample: thymus tissue. The gene calls are TRBV4-1 and TRBJ1-1; 9 bases are shared with TRBD1. CDR3 sequence (DNA): TGCGCCAGCAGCCCCGACAGGGGGATTTCTCAGGGGACTGAAGCTTTCTTT. This gives the protein CASSPDRGISQGTEAFF.